These T cell receptor beta chains were read from a single sample in a study of cytomegalovirus exposure and HLA in healthy donors. Produced via immunoSEQ multiplex PCR; TCRdb's table is partial and in-frame only. The sample yields about 96,000 clones, around 79% seen once. The sequencing input was PBMCs. The receptors were gathered from a woman in her 70s in good health and CMV-seropositive. Both conserved end residues are part of each CDR3. The order of the fields is J gene, clone size, D gene, V gene, CDR3 DNA, CDR3 protein. D genes are given only for firm matches. Size is omitted from some rows. Given values are once, few, many or a class for expanded clones.

>TRBJ2-3|few|TRBD1|TRBV6-1
TGTGCCAGCAGTGATCACAGGGGGGTGGCAGATACGCAGTATTTT
CASSDHRGVADTQYF
>TRBJ1-2|-|-|TRBV9
TGTGCCAGCACCCTCTCGGGTGGGGGCGAGGACTATGGCTACACCTTC
CASTLSGGGEDYGYTF
>TRBJ2-3|few|-|TRBV27
TGTGCCACCAGGGTCGCGGAAAGCACAGATACGCAGTATTTT
CATRVAESTDTQYF
>TRBJ2-3|-|-|TRBV5-1
TGCGCCAGCAGCTCCTTAGCGGCTCCCACAGATACGCAGTATTTT
CASSSLAAPTDTQYF
>TRBJ2-5|-|-|TRBV28
TGTGCCAGCTTTCAGGGGCAAGAGACCCAGTACTTC
CASFQGQETQYF
>TRBJ2-2|-|-|TRBV23-1
TGCGCCAGCAAACAAATAGACAAGAGGGCCGGGGAGCTGTTTTTT
CASKQIDKRAGELFF
>TRBJ2-7|-|-|TRBV5-6
TGTGCCAGCAGCTTGTACCTAACGGAATACCGGGACGAGCAGTACTTC
CASSLYLTEYRDEQYF
>TRBJ2-7|few|-|TRBV11-2
TGTGCCAGCAGCTTCGGGACTGCTCTACACGAGCAGTACTTC
CASSFGTALHEQYF
>TRBJ2-6|-|TRBD1|TRBV15
TGTGCCACCAGCCGACAGGGCTCTGGGGCCAACGTCCTGACTTTC
CATSRQGSGANVLTF
>TRBJ2-1|-|-|TRBV7-3
TGTGCCAGCAGCCCCGGACACAACTCCTACAATGAGCAGTTCTTC
CASSPGHNSYNEQFF
>TRBJ1-4|-|-|TRBV7-2
TGTGCCAGCAGCTCCTCATTTCATGGCGGAAAGGATGAAAAACTGTTTTTT
CASSSSFHGGKDEKLFF
>TRBJ1-4|-|-|TRBV30
TGTGCCCGAGGGGACTCAACCGGTGAAAAACTGTTTTTT
CARGDSTGEKLFF
>TRBJ1-4|few|-|TRBV6-6
TGTGCCAGCAGTTACTCGAGGCAGTCTTATGAAAAACTGTTTTTT
CASSYSRQSYEKLFF
>TRBJ1-5|-|-|TRBV4-3
TGCGCCAGCAGCCAAGAACACAGGGCTCAGCCCCAGCATTTT
CASSQEHRAQPQHF
>TRBJ2-7|-|TRBD1|TRBV27
TGTGCCAGCAGTTTAAGGGCCCGGACAGGGGTAAACGAGCAGTACTTC
CASSLRARTGVNEQYF
>TRBJ2-7|-|-|TRBV28
TGTGCCAGCAGGGCGGCCTTCCAGAGGGCCGAGCAGTACTTC
CASRAAFQRAEQYF
>TRBJ2-7|few|TRBD1|TRBV7-2
TGTGCCAGCAGCTTAAATGGGGACAGGGGGCGCGGCGAGCAGTACTTC
CASSLNGDRGRGEQYF
>TRBJ1-6|-|-|TRBV7-2
TGTGCCAGCAGCTTAGCAGGACAAGGTTATTCACCCCTCCACTTT
CASSLAGQGYSPLHF
>TRBJ1-3|-|TRBD1|TRBV6-5
TGTGCCAGCAGTTACTCTTCGACAGGGGGCATCTACACCATATATTTT
CASSYSSTGGIYTIYF
>TRBJ2-7|-|TRBD2|TRBV28
TGTGCCAGCAGTCTCTGGACTAGCGGGAGGGCCAGGACCTACGAGCAGTACTTC
CASSLWTSGRARTYEQYF
>TRBJ2-7|-|-|TRBV5-4
TGTGCCAGCGGACAGTTCTTCTCCTACGAGCAGTACTTC
CASGQFFSYEQYF
>TRBJ1-5|-|-|TRBV6-5
TGTGCCAGCAGTTACTCGGGGAGCGATCAGCCCCAGCATTTT
CASSYSGSDQPQHF
>TRBJ2-7|-|-|TRBV5-1
TGCGCCAGCAGCTTGGGGCTGATTGCCTACGAGCAGTACTTC
CASSLGLIAYEQYF
>TRBJ2-7|-|-|TRBV6-6
TGTGCCAGCAGTTACTCTAGCTACGAGCAGTACTTC
CASSYSSYEQYF
>TRBJ2-3|-|TRBD1|TRBV5-1
TGCGCCAGCAACCCGGACAGGGTGGGGACAGATACGCAGTATTTT
CASNPDRVGTDTQYF
>TRBJ2-6|few|TRBD2|TRBV19
TGTGCCAGCGGGACTAGCGGGTTCGGCTCTGGGGCCAACGTCCTGACTTTC
CASGTSGFGSGANVLTF
>TRBJ2-5|-|TRBD1|TRBV9
TGTGCCAGCAGCCTTGGGACAGTGGAAAAAGAGACCCAGTACTTC
CASSLGTVEKETQYF
>TRBJ2-3|-|-|TRBV11-2
TGTGCCAGCAGCTTTACTGCTAACACGGACAGTGTCCGACATACGCAGTATTTT
CASSFTANTDSVRHTQYF
>TRBJ1-4|-|TRBD1|TRBV11-2
TGTGCCAGCAGCGGGACAGGGGGTTTTGGGGAAAAACTGTTTTTT
CASSGTGGFGEKLFF
>TRBJ2-7|-|-|TRBV19
TGTGCCAGTAGTATTGGTGACTCAACCTACGAGCAGTACTTC
CASSIGDSTYEQYF
>TRBJ2-1|few|-|TRBV21-1
TGTGCCAGCAGCAAAGTGAGGGGACTAGCTTCTCTAGGCAATGAGCAGTTCTTC
CASSKVRGLASLGNEQFF
>TRBJ1-1|-|TRBD1|TRBV7-9
TGTGCCACCTCGCGGACCGCCGGGACAGGGAACACTGAAGCTTTCTTT
CATSRTAGTGNTEAFF
>TRBJ2-2|-|-|TRBV7-2
TGTGCCAGCAGCGTGACTACCGGGACCGGGGAGCTGTTTTTT
CASSVTTGTGELFF
>TRBJ2-3|-|TRBD2|TRBV9
TGTGCCAGCAGCGTAGACGCCCGGATGAGCGGGGTAACAGATACGCAGTATTTT
CASSVDARMSGVTDTQYF
>TRBJ2-1|few|TRBD2|TRBV7-9
TGTGCCAGCAGCTTAGAACTAGCGAGCAATGAGCAGTTCTTC
CASSLELASNEQFF
>TRBJ1-4|-|-|TRBV19
TGTGCCAGTAGGGGGGAACAGGGTGGACAAGAAAAACTGTTTTTT
CASRGEQGGQEKLFF
>TRBJ1-5|-|-|TRBV11-2
TGTGCCAGCAGCCCCGACGGCGGGGGCGATCAGCCCCAGCATTTT
CASSPDGGGDQPQHF
>TRBJ2-1|-|-|TRBV14
TGTGCCAGCAGCCTCCCAGCTCGACTAGTTGGGAACAATGAGCAGTTCTTC
CASSLPARLVGNNEQFF
>TRBJ2-5|-|-|TRBV7-7
TGTGCTAGCAGCCCTTCTGCGGTCGTGGAGACCCAGTACTTC
CASSPSAVVETQYF
>TRBJ2-7|few|-|TRBV7-8
TGTGCCAGCAGTTATAGGGGGGGGATCTACGAGCAGTACTTC
CASSYRGGIYEQYF
>TRBJ1-4|-|-|TRBV18
TGTGCCAGCTCACCGGGCAGTCCAAATGAAAAACTGTTTTTT
CASSPGSPNEKLFF
>TRBJ2-1|-|-|TRBV5-1
TGCGCCAGCAGCCCGGGTTCCCAAACCTACAATGAGCAGTTCTTC
CASSPGSQTYNEQFF
>TRBJ2-3|-|TRBD2|TRBV19
TGTGCCAGTAGCTCACTAGCGGGGACCACAGATACGCAGTATTTT
CASSSLAGTTDTQYF